This T cell receptor (beta chain) was identified in a study of shared clonotypes between healthy human individuals. Study-wide results and limits: Sampling used blood alone; tissue repertoires probably differ. Among donors, clonotype sharing was expected to be affected by sequencing depth.

Per the germline V gene, CDR1 is SGHTA and CDR2 is FQGNSA. CDR3 length: 19 residues. Germline trimming cut 4 bases from V and 4 bases from J; bases unmatched to any gene: 12. In the study's own analysis: ImmunoSEQ supplied junction-only sequences lacking quality scores, so filtering was different. Clones were read by immunoSEQ multiplex PCR, and TCRdb kept only the in-frame ones, dropping some. V and J calls plus clone size are reproduced from that table; the DNA served to infer D and trimming. The sample records nearly 750,000 clones, 55% to 75% being singletons. Note on this clone: The antigen remains undetermined.

The sequence was obtained from a woman in her twenties or thirties in good health. Input material: memory CD4+ T cells sorted from blood. The subset here: CD45RA-negative fraction. The chain carries TRBV7-2 and TRBJ2-1, with TRBD2 identical over 14 bases. CDR3 sequence reads: CASSSPGLAGGGGYNEQFF. CDR3 in DNA: TGTGCCAGCAGCTCCCCCGGACTAGCGGGAGGAGGAGGGTACAATGAGCAGTTCTTC.